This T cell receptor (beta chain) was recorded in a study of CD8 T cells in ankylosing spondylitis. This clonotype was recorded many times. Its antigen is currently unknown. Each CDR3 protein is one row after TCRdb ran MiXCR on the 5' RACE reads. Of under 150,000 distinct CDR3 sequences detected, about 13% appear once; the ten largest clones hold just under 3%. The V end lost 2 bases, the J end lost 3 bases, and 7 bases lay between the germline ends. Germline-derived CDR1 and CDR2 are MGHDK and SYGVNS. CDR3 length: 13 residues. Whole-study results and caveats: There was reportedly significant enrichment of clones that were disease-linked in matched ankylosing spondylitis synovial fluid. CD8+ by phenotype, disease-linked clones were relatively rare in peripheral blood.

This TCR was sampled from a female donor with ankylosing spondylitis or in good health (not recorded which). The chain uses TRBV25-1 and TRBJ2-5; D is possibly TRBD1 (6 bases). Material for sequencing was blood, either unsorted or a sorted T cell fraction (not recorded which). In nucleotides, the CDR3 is TGTGCCAGCAGTGAAGGGACAAAAGAGACCCAGTACTTC. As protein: CASSEGTKETQYF.